The entry below describes one T cell receptor beta chain. It has no known antigen specificity. Base qualities are missing; no much larger clone stands one base away. The donors were 40 or so Caucasian individuals from Russia, aged about 6 to 100 years, who were systemically healthy. About 9.6 milliliters of peripheral blood were collected from each donor into EDTA-treated Vacutainer tubes. Ficoll-Paque density-gradient centrifugation was used to isolate PBMCs, with at least 6 million obtained per sample. Trizol reagent was used to extract total RNA from PBMCs, with at least 5.5 micrograms per sample. Naive CD45RAhigh/CD27high T cell percentages were measured by flow cytometry on a PBMC aliquot from every donor. To prepare the library, 5' RACE was applied. For sequencing, an Illumina HiSeq 2500 was employed. A second roughly 6 to 12 cycle PCR used a sample-barcoded 5' primer and a J-beta primer mix. A template-switch 5' adaptor carrying 12 random nucleotides introduced a unique molecular identifier onto each TCR beta cDNA molecule. At least 2.5 million CDR3-containing paired-end reads were obtained from each sample. First-strand cDNA synthesis was performed from all RNA using the Mint cDNA synthesis kit, with priming by a TRBC-specific oligonucleotide. After uracil-DNA glycosylase treatment, a first 18-cycle PCR used universal primers M1SS and BC2_uni_R on all cDNA. The paper's data handling went like this. Normalization of each sample was performed by random selection of 1 million high-quality reads, each carrying a distinct molecular identifier. Instead of being binned into consensus sequences, reads with shared molecular identifiers were discarded. MiTCR, run with a Q25 quality threshold and the strictest error-elimination algorithm, handled CDR3 identification, clonotype clustering and error correction. Lower-bound total TCR beta diversity was estimated with a nonparametric unseen species model using Euler transformation. The public reads were quality trimmed at Q25 with fastp and then assembled into clones with MiXCR by TCRdb, keeping productive beta chains. Each entry is one CDR3 protein sequence, shown with its most common DNA and genes. These V and J calls derive from TCRdb rather than the authors' analysis. Across this sample there are approximately 580,000 distinct CDR3 sequences, with around 24% seen only once. The top ten constitute 8.7% of the sample.

These data are taken from a study of blood T cells in healthy people across ages (dated by TCRdb to 2013 to 2016). About the investigation overall: In model experiments, template switching captured roughly one uniquely barcoded TCR beta cDNA molecule for every two T cells. Age-related changes in TCR beta repertoire diversity were measured in the study by deep sequencing normalized with unique cDNA molecular identifiers. The donors were divided into four age groups: young (average approximately 17 years), middle-aged (around 37), aged (roughly 66) and long-lived (approximately 74). Two additional independent replicas of 1 million unique cDNA reads from the same blood draw were analyzed for two donors (one aged 18 to 30 and one aged 80 or older).

Here is what the overall study found, with its caveats: Estimates of total diversity based on one million sequenced T cells were regarded as lower bounds and as underestimates. As age increased, observed TCR beta diversity per million T cells dropped in a roughly linear way, and a significant reduction was already evident by age approximately 40. A strong correlation was found between observed TCR beta diversity and the percentage of naive T cells measured by flow cytometry. Compared with the aged group, the long-lived group had more naive CD4+ T cells, fewer expanded clones and increased TCR diversity, suggesting age selection. Because donor CMV infection status was unknown, age-related changes in expanded clonotypes were potentially confounded. Since profiling was done on bulk unsorted PBMCs, naive and antigen-experienced compartments could not be conclusively compared.

These data also featured in a second study, about T cells of mothers and their children. As the second paper documents: Nine systemically healthy Caucasian individuals served as donors, namely three mothers together with their six children. cDNA synthesis used all of the extracted RNA, with 1.5 ug of RNA in each 15 ul reaction. In the second PCR, the M1S primer introduced both the sample barcodes and 2-4 random nucleotides. Over 9.5 million TCR beta CDR3 reads were obtained for each mother, and approximately 2.9 million reads were obtained for each child. In both related and unrelated pairs, thymic selection shapes the output of TCR recombination in a similar way, with inherited differences having only a minor effect. Normalized repertoire overlap in related mother-child pairs was always slightly higher than in unrelated mother-child pairs, but the difference was never significant. Persistent microchimeric T cell clones were not detected, at a sensitivity of 95 to 100 clones per million clonotypes. The study used deep NGS to compare TCR beta repertoires of mothers and children, seeking features distinguishing related mother-child pairs from unrelated individuals. The mean age was about 38 +/- 4 years for the mothers and approximately 11 +/- 4 years for the children. After adapter ligation with NEBNext reagents, the libraries were sequenced on Illumina HiSeq 2000 with 100+100 nt paired-end reads. To prevent cross-contamination, the mother and child libraries were prepared one month apart and sequenced in separate runs. Each donor had between about 450,000 and 2,300,000 distinct TCR beta clonotypes identified. Naive TCR beta clonotypes were estimated from low-frequency clonotypes matched to each donor's FACS-determined naive share, without sorting.

The receptor was isolated from a boy between 10 and 17 years old in good health. What was sequenced was blood.

This receptor has the CDR3 CASSSGGTGIYEQYF. The bases read TGTGCCAGCAGCAGCGGTGGGACAGGGATCTACGAGCAGTACTTC. The sequence is built from TRBV7-2 and TRBJ2-7; 9 bases in the junction line up with TRBD1. The junction shows trimming of 5 bases on V and 3 bases on J, and the gene matches do not reach 8 bases of it. There are 15 amino acids in the CDR3, from cysteine to phenylalanine inclusive. Just the 45-base CDR3 DNA is kept, in frame starting at base 1. CDR1 SGHTA and CDR2 FQGNSA were looked up in the germline V gene.